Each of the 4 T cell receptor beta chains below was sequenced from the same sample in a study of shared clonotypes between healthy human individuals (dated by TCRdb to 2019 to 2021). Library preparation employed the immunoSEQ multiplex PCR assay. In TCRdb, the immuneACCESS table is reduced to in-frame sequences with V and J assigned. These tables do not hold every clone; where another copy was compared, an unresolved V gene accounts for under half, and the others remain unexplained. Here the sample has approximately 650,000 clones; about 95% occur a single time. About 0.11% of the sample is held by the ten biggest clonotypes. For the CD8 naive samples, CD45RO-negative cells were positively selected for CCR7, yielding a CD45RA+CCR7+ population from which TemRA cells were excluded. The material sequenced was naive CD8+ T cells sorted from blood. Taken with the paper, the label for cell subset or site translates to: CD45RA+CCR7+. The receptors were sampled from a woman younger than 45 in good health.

The CDR3 region is CAIRTANTGELFF. The CDR3 DNA reads as TGTGCCATCCGGACAGCGAACACCGGGGAGCTGTTTTTT. The V and J genes are TRBV19 and TRBJ2-2, with D tentatively TRBD1 (6 bases). Germline V CDR1 and CDR2: LNHDA, SQIVND (reference sequence). The CDR3 contains 13 residues. V was clipped by 10 bases and J by 0 bases, with 9 bases between them.

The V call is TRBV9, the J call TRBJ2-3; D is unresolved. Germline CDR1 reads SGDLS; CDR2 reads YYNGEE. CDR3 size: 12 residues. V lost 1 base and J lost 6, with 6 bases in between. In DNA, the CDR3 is TGTGCCAGCAGCGTAATGGGGGATACGCAGTATTTT. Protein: CASSVMGDTQYF.

This CDR3 reads CASSARLYNEQFF. The DNA of the CDR3 is TGTGCCAGCAGCGCCCGTCTCTACAATGAGCAGTTCTTC. The rearrangement links TRBV9 to TRBJ2-1; D is uncertain. V gave up 3 bases and J gave up 3 bases, with 7 bases separating them. The CDR3 has 13 residues. Germline assignment: CDR1 SGDLS and CDR2 YYNGEE.

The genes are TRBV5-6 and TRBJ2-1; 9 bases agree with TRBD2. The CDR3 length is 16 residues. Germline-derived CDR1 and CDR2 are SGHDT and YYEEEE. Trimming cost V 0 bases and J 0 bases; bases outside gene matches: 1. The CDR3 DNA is TGTGCCAGCAGCTTGGGGGGACTAGCCTCCTACAATGAGCAGTTCTTC. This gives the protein CASSLGGLASYNEQFF.